These T cell receptor beta chains were read from a single sample in a study of blood T cell repertoires in COVID-19. Sequencing was performed with immunoSEQ multiplex PCR; in TCRdb, only in-frame clones are kept and a portion is missing. The sample holds some 120,000 clones, about 88% seen once. The sample consisted of peripheral blood. Every receptor here comes from a human donor in a cohort sampled during active COVID-19. Each CDR3 is given with its conserved first and last residue. Fields, in order: D gene, V gene, J gene, clone size, CDR3 DNA, CDR3 protein. The D gene is left open where the match is weak. Rows may omit the clone size; those that give it use once, few, many or a size class.

>NA|TRBV7-8|TRBJ2-6|NA
TGTGCCAGCAGCTCAAGGCCTGAACTATCTGGGGCCAACGTCCTGACTTTC
CASSSRPELSGANVLTF
>TRBD2|TRBV28|TRBJ2-5|NA
TGTGCCAGCAGTTCTGTTAGCGGGAGGGCCGGGACCCAGTACTTC
CASSSVSGRAGTQYF
>NA|TRBV6-5|TRBJ1-6|once
TGTGCCAGCAGTTACTTTTCTGGACAGAAGAATTCACCCCTCCACTTT
CASSYFSGQKNSPLHF
>NA|TRBV4-1|TRBJ2-5|NA
TGCGCCAGCAGTCACCCTTCTGGGCGGGGGCCCCAAGAGACCCAGTACTTC
CASSHPSGRGPQETQYF
>TRBD2|TRBV4-2|TRBJ2-5|NA
TGTGCCAGCAGCCAAGTGATCCCCCTAGCGGGAGAGACCCAGTACTTC
CASSQVIPLAGETQYF
>NA|TRBV14|TRBJ2-1|NA
TGTGCCAGCAGCCAAGAACTTCTGACAGGCGATAACAATGAGCAGTTCTTC
CASSQELLTGDNNEQFF
>NA|TRBV7-2|TRBJ2-7|NA
TGTGCCAGCAGCTTAGGAGCGGCAGCTTACGAGCAGTACTTC
CASSLGAAAYEQYF
>TRBD2|TRBV5-1|TRBJ2-5|NA
TGCGCCAGCAGCCGGGTGTCTAGCGGGGGTGAGACCCAGTACTTC
CASSRVSSGGETQYF
>NA|TRBV1|TRBJ2-3|NA
TGCACCACCTCCTGGAGAGATACGCAGTATTTT
CTTSWRDTQYF
>TRBD1|TRBV10-3|TRBJ1-3|NA
TGTGCCATCAGTGCCGGGGACAGGGCTGGAAACACCATATATTTT
CAISAGDRAGNTIYF
>TRBD2|TRBV5-4|TRBJ2-7|NA
TGTGCCAGCAGCTTTTCTAGCGGGATCTACGAGCAGTACTTC
CASSFSSGIYEQYF
>NA|TRBV3-1/TRBV3-2|TRBJ2-7|NA
TGTGCCAGCAGCCAAGTATCCTACGAGCAGTACTTC
CASSQVSYEQYF
>NA|TRBV6-5|TRBJ1-4|NA
TGTGCCAGCAGCCTGACAGGAAAGAATGAAAAACTGTTTTTT
CASSLTGKNEKLFF
>NA|TRBV6-1|TRBJ2-3|NA
TGTGCCAGCAGTGAGCCCCCGGTGGATACGCAGTATTTT
CASSEPPVDTQYF
>NA|TRBV2|TRBJ2-7|NA
TGTGCCAGCAGTGGGGGTGTGGGGCGATCCTACGAGCAGTACTTC
CASSGGVGRSYEQYF
>TRBD2|TRBV5-4|TRBJ2-5|NA
TGTGCCAGCAGGGCGTCCACGGAGGCTAGCGGCCAAGAGACCCAGTACTTC
CASRASTEASGQETQYF
>NA|TRBV3-1/TRBV3-2|TRBJ2-3|NA
TGTGCCAGCAGCCAAGTTAGAACTAGCACAGATACGCAGTATTTT
CASSQVRTSTDTQYF
>TRBD1|TRBV11-1|TRBJ2-1|NA
TGTGCCAGCAGCTCCGACAGGGGGCCTTACAATGAGCAGTTCTTC
CASSSDRGPYNEQFF
>TRBD2|TRBV4-2|TRBJ2-7|NA
TGTGCCAGCAGCCAAGAGGTTTGGGCTAGCGGATACGAGCAGTACTTC
CASSQEVWASGYEQYF
>TRBD2|TRBV5-6|TRBJ2-1|once
TGTGCCAGCAGCTTGCAGCGGGAGATGTACAATGAGCAGTTCTTC
CASSLQREMYNEQFF
>TRBD2|TRBV5-1|TRBJ2-1|NA
TGCGCCAGCAGCCTCTTGGGGCTAGCGGGTACCGACAATGAGCAGTTCTTC
CASSLLGLAGTDNEQFF
>TRBD2|TRBV5-1|TRBJ2-1|once
TGCGCCAGCAGCTGGAGACTAGCGGGGGGCGGTGAGCAGTTCTTC
CASSWRLAGGGEQFF
>TRBD1|TRBV19|TRBJ2-1|NA
TGTGCCAGTAGTAGCGACAGGGGGCCCTATAATGAGCAGTTCTTC
CASSSDRGPYNEQFF
>NA|TRBV5-1|TRBJ2-5|NA
TGCGCCAGCAGCCGTCGACAGGACGGGCAGACCCAGTACTTC
CASSRRQDGQTQYF
>NA|TRBV4-1|TRBJ1-4|NA
TGCGCCAGCAGCCAAGGATCGATGGGAGGACGGAGTAATGAAAAACTGTTTTTT
CASSQGSMGGRSNEKLFF
>TRBD1|TRBV30|TRBJ1-2|NA
TGTGCCTGGAGTGTTCGAGGTTGGGACAGGGCTAACTATGGCTACACCTTC
CAWSVRGWDRANYGYTF
>TRBD1|TRBV20-1|TRBJ1-1|many
TGCATGACAGGGGACACTGAAGCTTTCTTT
CMTGDTEAFF
>TRBD2|TRBV13|TRBJ2-7|NA
TGTGCCAGCAGCTCCGGCCGGGGGGGTAACGAGCAGTACTTC
CASSSGRGGNEQYF
>TRBD2|TRBV11-1|TRBJ2-3|NA
TGTGCCAGCAATGGGGCGGGGGGTTTAGATACGCAGTATTTT
CASNGAGGLDTQYF
>TRBD2|TRBV3-1/TRBV3-2|TRBJ2-7|NA
TGTGCTGTGGGGCCTAGCGGTTACGAGCAGTACTTC
CAVGPSGYEQYF
>NA|TRBV6-1|TRBJ1-5|NA
TGTGCCAGCAGTGAATATGGAGGACCTCATCAGCCCCAGCATTTT
CASSEYGGPHQPQHF
>TRBD2|TRBV15|TRBJ2-1|NA
TGTGCCACCAGCAGAGGACGAGGGACTAGCGGATACAATGAGCAGTTCTTC
CATSRGRGTSGYNEQFF
>TRBD2|TRBV7-2|TRBJ2-7|NA
TGTGCCAGCAGCTTCGCTAGCGGGGTATCCTACGAGCAGTACTTC
CASSFASGVSYEQYF
>TRBD2|TRBV3-1/TRBV3-2|TRBJ2-7|NA
TGTGCCAGCAGCCAAGTTTCTAGCGGGGCCACTTCCTACGAGCAGTACTTC
CASSQVSSGATSYEQYF
>TRBD2|TRBV5-4|TRBJ2-1|NA
TGTGCCAGCACCACCAGGGGCGGGGGGGCCGATGAGCAGTTCTTC
CASTTRGGGADEQFF
>NA|TRBV10-2|TRBJ2-1|few
TGCGCCAGCAGTGAGTGGTCGACTGTTGCATCTGAGCAGTTCTTC
CASSEWSTVASEQFF
>NA|TRBV12-3/TRBV12-4|TRBJ2-5|once
TGTGCCAGCAGCTCACGCGTAGGGGCCCAGTACTTC
CASSSRVGAQYF
>NA|TRBV30|TRBJ1-1|NA
TGTGCCTGGAGTGCCGGGACACAGAACACTGAAGCTTTCTTT
CAWSAGTQNTEAFF
>TRBD2|TRBV10-1|TRBJ2-1|few
TGCGCCAGCAGTGAACTAGCGGGAGGAACCAATGAGCAGTTCTTC
CASSELAGGTNEQFF
>TRBD1|TRBV12-3/TRBV12-4|TRBJ2-3|NA
TGTGCCAGCAGTTTAGAGACAGGGCCCTTTTCTTTT
CASSLETGPFSF
>NA|TRBV2|TRBJ2-7|NA
TGTGCCAGCAGTGAAGGTAGGAGAGAGCAGTACTTC
CASSEGRREQYF
>NA|TRBV2|TRBJ1-1|NA
TGTGCCAGCAGGCTACAGGGGAACACTGAAGCTTTCTTT
CASRLQGNTEAFF
>TRBD1|TRBV20-1|TRBJ1-4|NA
TGCAGTGCCCCGGGACAGGGTGCAGAGTTTTTT
CSAPGQGAEFF
>NA|TRBV5-1|TRBJ2-3|NA
TGCGCCAGCAGCTTGTATGGGGAGACTAGCACAGATACGCAGTATTTT
CASSLYGETSTDTQYF
>NA|TRBV2|TRBJ2-5|NA
TGTGCCACAGTTGGGGGGGGCCGGGGGACCCAGTACTTC
CATVGGGRGTQYF
>NA|TRBV10-3|TRBJ1-2|NA
TGTGCCATCAGTGAGTCAGGAGGGGCGGATGGCTACACCTTC
CAISESGGADGYTF
>NA|TRBV5-8|TRBJ1-5|NA
TGTGCCAGTCACCCGACGGGGTTTCAGAGCAATCAGCCCCAGCATTTT
CASHPTGFQSNQPQHF
>NA|TRBV24-1|TRBJ2-2|NA
TGTGCCACCAGTGCTCGCAGGACAGCCAACACCGGGGAGCTGTTTTTT
CATSARRTANTGELFF
>TRBD1|TRBV18|TRBJ2-1|NA
TGTGCCAGCGGACAGGTGAGCTCCTACAATGAGCAGTTCTTC
CASGQVSSYNEQFF
>NA|TRBV19|TRBJ2-1|NA
TGTGCCAGTAGTGGGACTTACAGGGGGGGACGGAATGAGCAGTTCTTC
CASSGTYRGGRNEQFF
>TRBD1|TRBV19|TRBJ1-2|NA
TGTGCCTCCTTAGACAGGGACTATGGCTACACCTTC
CASLDRDYGYTF
>NA|TRBV18|TRBJ2-7|NA
TGTGCCAGCTCACCACGGGCAGGGCAAAACGAGCAGTACTTC
CASSPRAGQNEQYF
>TRBD2|TRBV6-5|TRBJ2-5|NA
TGTGCCAGCAGTCACGGGACTAAAGAGACCCAGTACTTC
CASSHGTKETQYF
>NA|TRBV3-1/TRBV3-2|TRBJ2-2|NA
TGTGCCAGCAGCCAGGACAGCCTGAACACCGGGGAGCTGTTTTTT
CASSQDSLNTGELFF
>NA|TRBV5-1|TRBJ1-5|NA
TGCGCCAGCAGCTTGGATGGAAGCGATCAGCCCCAGCATTTT
CASSLDGSDQPQHF
>TRBD1|TRBV4-1|TRBJ2-1|NA
TGCGCCAGCAGCCAAGATATGGGACAGGGGTACAATGAGCAGTTCTTC
CASSQDMGQGYNEQFF
>NA|TRBV29-1|TRBJ2-1|once
TGCAGCGTTCTGGACAGCATCAATGAGCAGTTCTTC
CSVLDSINEQFF
>TRBD1|TRBV4-1|TRBJ2-1|NA
TGCGCCAGCAGCCACCCAGACAGGGGGGGTCTGTTCTTC
CASSHPDRGGLFF
>NA|TRBV4-1|TRBJ2-5|NA
TGCGCCAGCAGCCAAGAAAGTCTCGCCGCCCGCGTTTGGGAGACCCAGTACTTC
CASSQESLAARVWETQYF
>TRBD1|TRBV24-1|TRBJ2-5|once
TGTGCCACCAGTGATACCGGGACAGTCCGTAAGGGGTATCAAGAGACCCAGTACTTC
CATSDTGTVRKGYQETQYF